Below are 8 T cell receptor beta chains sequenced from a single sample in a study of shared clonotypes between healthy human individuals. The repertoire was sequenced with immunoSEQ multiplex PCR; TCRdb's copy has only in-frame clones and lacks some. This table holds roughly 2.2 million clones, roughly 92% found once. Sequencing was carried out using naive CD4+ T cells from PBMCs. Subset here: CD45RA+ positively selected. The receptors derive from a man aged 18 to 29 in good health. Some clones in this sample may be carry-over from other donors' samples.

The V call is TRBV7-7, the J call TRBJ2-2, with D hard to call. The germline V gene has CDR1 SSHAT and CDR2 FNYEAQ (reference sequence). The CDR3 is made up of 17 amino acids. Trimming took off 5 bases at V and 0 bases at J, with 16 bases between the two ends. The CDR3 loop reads CASSAGRFVTNTGELFF. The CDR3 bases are TGTGCCAGCAGCGCAGGTCGGTTCGTTACGAACACCGGGGAGCTGTTTTTT. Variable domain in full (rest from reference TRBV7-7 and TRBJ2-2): GAGVSQSPRYKVTKRGQDVTLRCDPISSHATLYWYQQALGQGPEFLTYFNYEAQPDKSGLPSDRFSAERPEGSISTLTIQRTEQRDSAMYRCASSAGRFVTNTGELFFGEGSRLTVL.

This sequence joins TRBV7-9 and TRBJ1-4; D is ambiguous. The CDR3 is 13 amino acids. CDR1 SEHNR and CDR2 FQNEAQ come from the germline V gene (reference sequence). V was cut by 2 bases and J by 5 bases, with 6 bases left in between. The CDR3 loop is CASSLIANEKLFF. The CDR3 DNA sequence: TGTGCCAGCAGCTTAATTGCCAATGAAAAACTGTTTTTT.

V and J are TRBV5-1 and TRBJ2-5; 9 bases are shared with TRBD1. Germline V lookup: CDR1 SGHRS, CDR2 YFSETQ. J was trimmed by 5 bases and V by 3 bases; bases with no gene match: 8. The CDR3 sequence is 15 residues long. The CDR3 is CASSWWGDRAETQYF. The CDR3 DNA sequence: TGCGCCAGCAGCTGGTGGGGGGACAGGGCTGAGACCCAGTACTTC.

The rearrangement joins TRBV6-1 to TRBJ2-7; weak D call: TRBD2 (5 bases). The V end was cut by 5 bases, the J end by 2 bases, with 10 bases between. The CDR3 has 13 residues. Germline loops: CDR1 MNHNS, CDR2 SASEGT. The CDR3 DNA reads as TGTGCCAGCAGTCTTGAGGGAACCTACGAGCAGTACTTC. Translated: CASSLEGTYEQYF.

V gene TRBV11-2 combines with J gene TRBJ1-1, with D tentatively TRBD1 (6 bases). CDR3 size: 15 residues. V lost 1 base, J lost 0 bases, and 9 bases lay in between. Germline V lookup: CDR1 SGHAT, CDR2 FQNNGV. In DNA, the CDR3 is TGTGCCAGCAGCTTAGTGGGACACCTGAACACTGAAGCTTTCTTT. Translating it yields CASSLVGHLNTEAFF. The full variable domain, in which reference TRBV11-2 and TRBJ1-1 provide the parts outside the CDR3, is EAGVAQSPRYKIIEKRQSVAFWCNPISGHATLYWYQQILGQGPKLLIQFQNNGVVDDSQLPKDRFSAERLKGVDSTLKIQPAKLEDSAVYLCASSLVGHLNTEAFFGQGTRLTVV.

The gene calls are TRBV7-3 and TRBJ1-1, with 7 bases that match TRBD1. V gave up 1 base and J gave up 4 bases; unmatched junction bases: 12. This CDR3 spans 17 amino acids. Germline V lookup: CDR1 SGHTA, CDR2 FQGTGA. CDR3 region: CASSLNKRGRSGTEAFF. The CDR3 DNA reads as TGTGCCAGCAGCTTAAACAAGAGGGGGCGATCTGGCACTGAAGCTTTCTTT.

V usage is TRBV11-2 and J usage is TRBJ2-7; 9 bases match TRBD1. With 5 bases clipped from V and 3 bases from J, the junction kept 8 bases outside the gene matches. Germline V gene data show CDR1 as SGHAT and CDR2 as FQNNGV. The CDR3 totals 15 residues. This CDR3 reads CASSARTGAHYEQYF. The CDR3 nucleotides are TGTGCCAGCAGCGCGAGGACAGGGGCACACTACGAGCAGTACTTC.

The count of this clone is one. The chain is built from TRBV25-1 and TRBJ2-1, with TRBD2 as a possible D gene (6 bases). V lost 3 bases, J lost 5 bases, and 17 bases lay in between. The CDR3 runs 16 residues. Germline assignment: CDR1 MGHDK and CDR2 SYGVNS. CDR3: CASSEFKGGGDNEQFF. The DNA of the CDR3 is TGTGCCAGCAGTGAGTTTAAGGGAGGAGGGGACAATGAGCAGTTCTTC.